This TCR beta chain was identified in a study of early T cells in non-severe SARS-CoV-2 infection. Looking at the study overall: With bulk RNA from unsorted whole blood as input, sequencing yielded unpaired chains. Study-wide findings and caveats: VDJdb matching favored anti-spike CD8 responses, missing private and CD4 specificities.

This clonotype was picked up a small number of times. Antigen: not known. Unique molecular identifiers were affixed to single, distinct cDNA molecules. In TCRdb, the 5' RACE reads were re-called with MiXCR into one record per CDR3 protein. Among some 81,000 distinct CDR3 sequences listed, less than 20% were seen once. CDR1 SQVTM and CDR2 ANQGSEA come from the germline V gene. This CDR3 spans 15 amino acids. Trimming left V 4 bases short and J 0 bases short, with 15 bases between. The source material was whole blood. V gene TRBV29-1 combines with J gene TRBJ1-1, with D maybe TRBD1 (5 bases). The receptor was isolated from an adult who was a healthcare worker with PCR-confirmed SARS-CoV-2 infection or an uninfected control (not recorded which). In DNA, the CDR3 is TGCAGCGTTGCCCACCCCCGGGGCGTGAACACTGAAGCTTTCTTT. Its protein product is CSVAHPRGVNTEAFF.